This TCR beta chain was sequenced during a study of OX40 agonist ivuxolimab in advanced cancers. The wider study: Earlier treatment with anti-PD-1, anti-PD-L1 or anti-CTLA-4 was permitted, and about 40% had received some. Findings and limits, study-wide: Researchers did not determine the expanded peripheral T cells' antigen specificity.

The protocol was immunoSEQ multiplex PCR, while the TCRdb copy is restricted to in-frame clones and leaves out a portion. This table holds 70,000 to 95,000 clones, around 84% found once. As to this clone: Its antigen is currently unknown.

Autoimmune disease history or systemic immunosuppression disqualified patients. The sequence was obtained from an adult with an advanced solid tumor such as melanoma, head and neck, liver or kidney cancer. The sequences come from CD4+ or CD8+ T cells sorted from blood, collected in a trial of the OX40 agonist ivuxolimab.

The CDR3 DNA follows: TGCGCCAGCAGCTTGGCCCTTCCCTTACCAGATACGCAGTATTTT. It translates to CASSLALPLPDTQYF. The V call is TRBV5-1, the J call TRBJ2-3; no clear D gene. The V gene's germline CDR1 is SGHRS and CDR2 YFSETQ. The V gene lost 0 bases and the J gene lost 4 bases, with 12 bases spanning the gap. This CDR3 contains 15 residues.